The clone carrying this T cell receptor beta chain appeared once. Its antigen remains unidentified. Germline V gene sequence: CDR1 MNHEY, CDR2 SVGEGT. Trimming cost V 2 bases and J 2 bases; bases outside gene matches: 12. The CDR3 length is 19 residues. These data belong to a study of T cell responses to AZD1222 COVID-19 vaccine. Libraries were prepared by immunoSEQ multiplex PCR; TCRdb keeps only in-frame clonotypes and omits some of them. The repertoire holds roughly 100,000 clones, with 88% as singletons. Combined were second doses at about 4 or about 12 weeks. Whole-study findings and limits: Seropositive status at baseline applied to only six AZD1222 recipients. Spike-specific TCR breadth and depth went up after people got two AZD1222 doses.

The source material was peripheral blood, sampled 28 days after the second AZD1222 dose. The source of this sequence is an adult who received the AZD1222 COVID-19 vaccine. J is TRBJ2-1 and V is TRBV6-2 or TRBV6-3, with 10 bases matching TRBD2. The CDR3 loop is CASSYGSSGRGFAYNEQFF. For the CDR3, the DNA is TGTGCCAGCAGTTACGGGTCTAGCGGGAGAGGTTTTGCCTACAATGAGCAGTTCTTC.